Included here is one T cell receptor (beta chain) sequence, with context. The entry originates in a study of blood T cell repertoires in COVID-19. Study-level background: T cells, B-cell-depleted T cells, or PBMCs supplied cDNA or gDNA.

Sequenced by immunoSEQ multiplex PCR; TCRdb stores in-frame clones only, minus some. Of more than 150,000 clones in the sample, approximately 87% are singletons; the top ten hold around 4%. Germline-derived CDR1 and CDR2 are MDHEN and SYDVKM. This CDR3 is 15 amino acids long. V was clipped by 6 bases and J by 5 bases, with 19 bases between them. The chain joins TRBV28 to TRBJ2-5, with D maybe TRBD1 (6 bases). This TCR was sampled from a woman in her 70s with acute or convalescent COVID-19. The material sequenced was peripheral blood. The CDR3 sequence: CASSPAQGWSETQYF. In nucleotides, the CDR3 is TGTGCCAGCAGCCCCGCGCAGGGGTGGTCTGAGACCCAGTACTTC.